These 5 T cell receptor beta chains originate from one sample sequenced in a study of CD8 T cells in ankylosing spondylitis (dated by TCRdb to 2016 to 2017). The receptor library was made with 5' RACE. TCRdb names Illumina HiSeq 2500 as the instrument used. TCRdb ran its own pipeline on the public reads, namely fastp trimming at Q25 and MiXCR clone calling, and kept in-frame beta chains. CDR3 protein sequences are deduplicated, and each keeps its most common genes and DNA. The sample yields 350,000 or so distinct CDR3 sequences; roughly 14% were counted once. The top ten hold 1.1% of the sample. What was sequenced was blood, either unsorted or a sorted T cell fraction (not recorded which). These receptors were obtained from a male donor with ankylosing spondylitis or in good health (not recorded which).

This clonotype showed up many times. The chain has TRBV12-3 or TRBV12-4 and TRBJ1-1; 8 positions agree with TRBD1. The CDR3 consists of 15 residues. Trimming took 9 bases from V and 0 from J; bases not matched to a gene: 9. CDR3 coding DNA: TGTGCCAGTTCTACAGGGGGGGCTCTGAACACTGAAGCTTTCTTT. Amino acid sequence: CASSTGGALNTEAFF.

This clonotype came up many times. This chain links TRBV12-3 or TRBV12-4 with TRBJ2-7; D is perhaps TRBD1 (6 bases). This CDR3 region has 16 residues. V lost 6 bases and J 6 bases, leaving 24 bases between the germline ends. The CDR3 loop reads CASSPPIPGQGREQYF. Written as DNA, the CDR3 is TGTGCCAGCAGCCCCCCTATCCCGGGACAAGGGCGCGAGCAGTACTTC.

This clonotype was detected a few times. This chain links TRBV18 with TRBJ2-7, with D possibly called TRBD1 or TRBD2 (7 bases each). From germline, CDR1 is KGHSH and CDR2 LQKENI. CDR3 length: 16 residues. Trimming removed 6 bases from V and 2 bases from J, with 20 bases in between. In DNA form, the CDR3 reads TGTGCCAGCTCTCCCCAGGGGGGACTAAACACCTACGAGCAGTACTTC. Translated: CASSPQGGLNTYEQYF. The complete variable domain, with remaining parts taken from reference TRBV18 and TRBJ2-7, reads NAGVMQNPRHLVRRRGQEARLRCSPMKGHSHVYWYRQLPEEGLKFMVYLQKENIIDESGMPKERFSAEFPKEGPSILRIQQVVRGDSAAYFCASSPQGGLNTYEQYFGPGTRLTVT.

This rearrangement joins TRBV20-1 to TRBJ2-1; TRBD2 matches 12 bases. Per the germline V gene, CDR1 is DFQATT and CDR2 is SNEGSKA (reference sequence). The CDR3 runs 14 residues. The junction had 3 bases not matched to a gene; V was cut back by 2 bases and J by 7 bases. The CDR3 loop is CSARSGLAGNEQFF. The CDR3 DNA reads as TGCAGTGCTAGATCGGGACTAGCGGGTAATGAGCAGTTCTTC.

This clonotype appeared a few times. The rearrangement links TRBV14 to TRBJ1-1; weak D call: TRBD1 (5 bases). The germline V gene has CDR1 SGHDN and CDR2 FVKESK. Between the trimmed V and J ends, which lost 3 bases and 1 base, there was a span of 12 bases. The CDR3 is made up of 15 amino acids. DNA of the CDR3: TGTGCCAGCAGCCAGGGGACTTGGGGGAACACTGAAGCTTTCTTT. This gives the protein CASSQGTWGNTEAFF.